What follows describes a single TCR beta chain. Its antigen is still unknown. This CDR3 is 15 amino acids long. Germline V gives CDR1 LGHNA, CDR2 YSLEER. The J segment lost 2 bases and the V segment lost 4 bases, leaving 7 bases of the junction unmatched. Naive CD8 cells lacked CD45RO, underwent positive selection for CCR7 and left out terminally differentiated effector memory CD45RA+ cells. The donor cohort consisted entirely of Caucasian adults residing in Nashville, Tennessee. Authors' processing steps: Because ImmunoSEQ provided only junction sequences with no quality scores, the filtering differed. Assay: immunoSEQ multiplex PCR; the TCRdb copy retains only in-frame clones and omits some. V, J and clone size are those of that table, while D and trimming were read from the DNA. Of more than 2 million clones listed, about 95% are singletons. This sample is part of a study of shared clonotypes between healthy human individuals. Study-wide results and caveats: Genetic and exposure-history diversity was limited by the few donors. Against clonotypes common to all four donors, non-shared ones had lower generation probabilities.

The V gene is TRBV4-3, the J gene TRBJ2-7, with 8 bases that match TRBD1. The TCR was taken from a man in his late teens or twenties in good health. Input material: naive CD8+ T cells sorted from blood. CDR3 protein: CASSPRQGSAYEQYF. CDR3 nucleotide sequence: TGCGCCAGCAGCCCCAGACAGGGGTCGGCCTACGAGCAGTACTTC.